A single sample gave rise to the 8 T cell receptor beta chains below, sequenced in a study of OX40 agonist ivuxolimab in advanced cancers. The assay was immunoSEQ multiplex PCR, and TCRdb's table has in-frame clones only and misses some. The sample consists of tens of thousands of clones, approximately 83% of them appearing once. Sequencing was performed on CD4+ or CD8+ T cells sorted from blood, taken in a trial of the OX40 agonist ivuxolimab. Source of these receptors: an adult with an advanced solid tumor such as melanoma, head and neck, liver or kidney cancer.

V is TRBV9 and J is TRBJ1-1; 7 nucleotides agree with TRBD1. The CDR3 contains 14 residues. J gave up 1 base and V 4 bases, and 4 bases lay outside the gene matches. Per germline, CDR1 SGDLS and CDR2 YYNGEE. The CDR3 spells CASSWGTANTEAFF. For the CDR3, the DNA is TGTGCCAGCAGCTGGGGGACAGCGAACACTGAAGCTTTCTTT.

The chain joins TRBV19 to TRBJ1-2; weak D call: TRBD1 (5 bases). CDR3 length: 14 amino acids. Germline V gene sequence: CDR1 LNHDA, CDR2 SQIVND (reference sequence). Trimming pared 7 bases from V and 4 bases from J, leaving 16 bases between. CDR3 bases: TGTGCCAGTAAAGAGCCAGGGACTACCTATGGCTACACCTTC. Amino acid sequence: CASKEPGTTYGYTF.

The V gene is TRBV11-2, the J gene TRBJ1-1, with 9 positions matching TRBD1. Germline trimming cut 5 bases from V and 0 bases from J; bases unmatched to any gene: 7. The CDR3 contains 16 residues. Germline loops: CDR1 SGHAT, CDR2 FQNNGV. CDR3: CASSPGDRVMNTEAFF. The CDR3 region has the DNA TGTGCCAGCAGCCCTGGGGACAGGGTAATGAACACTGAAGCTTTCTTT.

This chain links TRBV4-2 with TRBJ1-5; D is unresolved. V was pared by 0 bases and J by 7 bases, with 13 bases between. Per germline, CDR1 LGHNA and CDR2 YNFKEQ. CDR3 size: 15 residues. The DNA of the CDR3 is TGTGCCAGCAGCCAAGATCATGGTGCGGGGCAGCCCCAGCATTTT. This gives the protein CASSQDHGAGQPQHF.

Notes on this clone: This may be a read error, as it is one base from a much larger clone. The sample holds other DNA sequences that translate to the same CDR3. The V and J genes are TRBV6-6 and TRBJ1-5, with no clear D. The V and J ends lost 4 bases and 0 bases respectively, with 13 bases between them. The CDR3 runs 16 residues. From germline, CDR1 is MNHNY and CDR2 SVGAGI (reference sequence). The CDR3 DNA follows: TGTGCCAGCAGTTTCCCCGATAGGAATAGCAATCAGCCCCAGCATTTT. It encodes CASSFPDRNSNQPQHF.

V and J are TRBV6-1 and TRBJ2-5, with D unresolved. V was cut by 4 bases and J by 4 bases, with 16 bases left in between. This CDR3 comprises 15 residues. Germline CDR1 and CDR2: MNHNS and SASEGT. CDR3 sequence (DNA): TGTGCCAGCAGTGGTCAAGGGCTTTGGGGAGAGACCCAGTACTTC. Its translation: CASSGQGLWGETQYF.

CDR3 sequence reads: CASSEWERGLETQYF. In DNA, the CDR3 is TGCGCCAGCAGTGAGTGGGAGAGGGGCTTGGAGACCCAGTACTTC. The chain employs TRBV10-1 and TRBJ2-5, with D perhaps assigned TRBD1 or TRBD2 (5 bases each). Germline CDR1 reads WNHNN; CDR2 reads SYGVQD (reference sequence). V shed 1 base and J shed 5 bases, with 14 bases lying between them. This CDR3 has 15 residues.

The chain couples TRBV19 to TRBJ2-5; 8 bases agree with TRBD2. The CDR3 has 14 amino acids. Germline CDR1 LNHDA, CDR2 SQIVND (reference sequence). V shed 3 bases, J shed 4 bases, and the junction held 4 bases outside the gene matches. CDR3 nucleotide sequence: TGTGCCAGTAGTATTACCGGGACTAGAGAGACCCAGTACTTC. Amino acid sequence: CASSITGTRETQYF. The full variable domain, completed using reference TRBV19 and TRBJ2-5, is DGGITQSPKYLFRKEGQNVTLSCEQNLNHDAMYWYRQDPGQGLRLIYYSQIVNDFQKGDIAEGYSVSREKKESFPLTVTSAQKNPTAFYLCASSITGTRETQYFGPGTRLLVL.